This TCR beta chain was recorded in a study of a mutant IDH1 vaccine in newly diagnosed glioma. Study as a whole: Week 35 held visit V12, while week 47 held visit V13.

Assay: immunoSEQ multiplex PCR; the TCRdb copy retains only in-frame clones and omits some. The table has roughly 50,000 clones, around four fifths seen once. The CDR3 has 15 amino acids. After removal of 3 bases from V and 4 bases from J, the junction contained 5 bases not matched to a gene. Germline V gene data show CDR1 as SGHDN and CDR2 as FVKESK. The table lists this clone with a count of one. Antigen: not known. Time point noted: week 35, safety follow-up. What each vaccine dose contained was 300 ug of mutant IDH1 20-mer peptide, accompanied by topical imiquimod. There were eight vaccinations for patients, given in weeks 1, 3, 5, 7, 11, 15, 19 and 23.

The source material was PBMCs, sampled from a glioma patient whose treatment included an IDH1 peptide vaccine. The chain has TRBV14 and TRBJ2-2; the match to TRBD2 covers 7 bases. This sequence was found in a woman between 18 and 29 years old with glioma. The CDR3, as DNA: TGTGCCAGCAGCCAGATAAGCGGGATCACCGGGGAGCTGTTTTTT. Protein: CASSQISGITGELFF.